What follows are 21 T cell receptor beta chains derived from one specimen sequenced in a study of neurological immune-mediated disorders. TCRdb passed the 5' RACE reads through MiXCR, listing each CDR3 protein once. The table lists 35,000 to 50,000 distinct CDR3 sequences, about 15% of them singletons. The specimen was CD4+ T cells from blood. Receptor source: a woman aged 60 to 75 with HTLV-1-associated myelopathy (HAM/TSP).

This clonotype was picked up many times. V usage is TRBV6-6 and J usage is TRBJ1-2, with a weak D call TRBD1 (5 bases). V was pared by 5 bases and J by 4 bases, with 11 bases between. The CDR3 covers 13 residues. The germline V gene has CDR1 MNHNY and CDR2 SVGAGI (reference sequence). CDR3 coding DNA: TGTGCCAGCAGTGCCTCGGGGACCTATGGCTACACCTTC. Translated, it gives CASSASGTYGYTF.

CDR3: CSAQTSGGAGDTQYF. CDR3 DNA sequence: TGCAGCGCTCAGACTAGCGGGGGGGCCGGAGATACGCAGTATTTT. The chain uses TRBV29-1 and TRBJ2-3; 14 nucleotides agree with TRBD2. CDR1 and CDR2 (germline): SQVTM, ANQGSEA. J was trimmed by 5 bases and V by 7 bases; bases with no gene match: 8. This CDR3 has 15 amino acids.

In DNA form, the CDR3 reads TGTGCTAGTGGTTTGGTACTAGGGGCCTCCTACGAGCAGTACTTC. This translates into CASGLVLGASYEQYF. V usage is TRBV12-5 and J usage is TRBJ2-7; D is possibly TRBD1 or TRBD2 (5 bases each). Germline CDR1 LGHNT, CDR2 FRNRAP. V was shortened by 0 bases and J by 0 bases, with 9 bases between the two germline ends. This CDR3 contains 15 residues. The entire variable domain, with the rest obtained from reference TRBV12-5 and TRBJ2-7, is as follows: DARVTQTPRHKVTEMGQEVTMRCQPILGHNTVFWYRQTMMQGLELLAYFRNRAPLDDSGMPKDRFSAEMPDATLATLKIQPSEPRDSAVYFCASGLVLGASYEQYFGPGTRLTVT.

This clonotype has ten or more counts. This chain joins TRBV7-2 and TRBJ1-2; possible D gene TRBD1, 5 bases. The CDR3 totals 15 residues. The V gene's germline CDR1 is SGHTA and CDR2 FQGNSA. With 2 bases removed from V and 8 bases from J, the gap between germline ends came to 18 bases. The CDR3 nucleotides read TGTGCCAGCAGCTTAATTGGGACCCTGATGGAGGGCTACACCTTC. This gives the protein CASSLIGTLMEGYTF.

This clonotype was detected many times. V and J are TRBV2 and TRBJ2-3; 9 nucleotides line up with TRBD1. J was trimmed by 3 bases and V by 6 bases; bases with no gene match: 7. CDR3 length: 15 amino acids. Germline CDR1 SNHLY, CDR2 FYNNEI. CDR3 nucleotide sequence: TGTGCCAGCAGCCTGGGACAGGGAAAAACAGATACGCAGTATTTT. It is translated as CASSLGQGKTDTQYF. Variable domain in full (rest from reference TRBV2 and TRBJ2-3): EPEVTQTPSHQVTQMGQEVILRCVPISNHLYFYWYRQILGQKVEFLVSFYNNEISEKSEIFDDQFSVERPDGSNFTLKIRSTKLEDSAMYFCASSLGQGKTDTQYFGPGTRLTVL.

This clonotype appeared many times. The V call is TRBV5-1, the J call TRBJ2-2; TRBD1 matches at 8 bases. With 3 bases clipped from V and 5 bases from J, the junction kept 6 bases outside the gene matches. CDR1 SGHRS and CDR2 YFSETQ come from the germline V gene. The CDR3 contains 15 residues. The CDR3 loop reads CASSWTGTGTGELFF. CDR3 bases: TGCGCCAGCAGCTGGACCGGGACAGGAACCGGGGAGCTGTTTTTT.

V is TRBV5-1 and J is TRBJ1-1; D is possibly TRBD1 (5 bases). The CDR3 contains 15 residues. Trimming removed 0 bases from V and 1 base from J, with 10 bases in between. Germline V gene sequence: CDR1 SGHRS, CDR2 YFSETQ. CDR3 region: CASSLGTRKNTEAFF. The CDR3 nucleotides read TGCGCCAGCAGCTTGGGGACACGTAAGAACACTGAAGCTTTCTTT.

This clonotype was recorded at least ten times. The chain is built from TRBV7-9 and TRBJ2-1, with 8 bases matching TRBD1. CDR1 and CDR2 (germline): SEHNR, FQNEAQ (reference sequence). This CDR3 spans 14 amino acids. J gave up 4 bases and V 7 bases, and 6 bases lay outside the gene matches. CDR3 nucleotides: TGTGCCAGCAAGCCCGGGACAGGATACAATGAGCAGTTCTTC. This codes for CASKPGTGYNEQFF.

This clonotype was seen ten or more times. The J gene is TRBJ1-1, the V gene TRBV20-1, with a weak D call TRBD1 (5 bases). CDR1 is DFQATT and CDR2 is SNEGSKA in the germline V gene (reference sequence). The CDR3 runs to 14 residues. V was pared by 6 bases and J by 4 bases, with 18 bases between. The CDR3 reads CSASPGIGGTEAFF. CDR3 bases: TGCAGTGCAAGTCCCGGGATTGGGGGCACTGAAGCTTTCTTT.

This clonotype was picked up many times. CDR3: CSVEEGFSGNTIYF. The CDR3 DNA reads TGCAGCGTTGAAGAGGGGTTCTCTGGAAACACCATATATTTT. J is TRBJ1-3 and V is TRBV29-1; D remains ambiguous. Trimming left V 0 bases short and J 0 bases short, with 6 bases between. The CDR3 has 14 amino acids. From germline, CDR1 is SQVTM and CDR2 ANQGSEA.

This clonotype was observed at least ten times. The rearrangement joins TRBV12-3 or TRBV12-4 to TRBJ1-2; D not resolved. The CDR3 has 13 amino acids. V was clipped by 5 bases and J by 3 bases, with 10 bases between them. CDR3 sequence (DNA): TGTGCCAGCAGTCCTCGAGGCTACTATGGCTACACCTTC. This codes for CASSPRGYYGYTF.

This clonotype was seen ten or more times. V gene TRBV27 combines with J gene TRBJ1-1; D remains unclear. From germline, CDR1 is MNHEY and CDR2 SMNVEV (reference sequence). V lost 4 bases and J 8 bases, leaving 5 bases between the germline ends. This CDR3 is 10 amino acids long. The CDR3, as DNA: TGTGCCAGCAGTTACGACGAAGCTTTCTTT. Its translation is CASSYDEAFF.

This clonotype has ten or more counts. The gene calls are TRBV19 and TRBJ1-2; no clear D. The germline V gene encodes CDR1 LNHDA and CDR2 SQIVND (reference sequence). Trimming pared 7 bases from V and 4 bases from J, leaving 16 bases between. The CDR3 contains 14 residues. The CDR3 sequence is CASTIDAAFYGYTF. The CDR3 nucleotides read TGTGCCAGTACCATAGACGCAGCTTTCTATGGCTACACCTTC.

There are many counts of this clonotype. This chain joins TRBV5-4 and TRBJ2-3, with D possibly called TRBD1 or TRBD2 (5 bases each). CDR1 is SGHNT and CDR2 is YYREEE in the germline V gene (reference sequence). This CDR3 comprises 17 residues. Deletions cut 4 bases from V and 3 bases from J, with 21 bases between. The CDR3 protein is CASSGLVARGVTDTQYF. DNA of the CDR3: TGTGCCAGCAGCGGGCTAGTGGCTAGAGGGGTAACAGATACGCAGTATTTT.

This clonotype showed up many times. This rearrangement joins TRBV7-3 to TRBJ1-5; 8 positions agree with TRBD1. The junction had 14 bases not matched to a gene; V was cut back by 1 base and J by 0 bases. Germline V gives CDR1 SGHTA, CDR2 FQGTGA. The CDR3 consists of 20 residues. Here the CDR3 reads CASSLKGTGEQTLSNQPQHF. The CDR3 DNA reads TGTGCCAGCAGCTTAAAAGGGACAGGCGAACAAACACTTAGCAATCAGCCCCAGCATTTT.

The table lists this clonotype with many counts. The CDR3 loop is CSVEGKQGVSTDTQYF. In DNA form, the CDR3 reads TGCAGCGTTGAAGGAAAACAGGGGGTTAGCACAGATACGCAGTATTTT. The chain links TRBV29-1 to TRBJ2-3; TRBD1 matches at 8 bases. Germline lookup yields CDR1 SQVTM and CDR2 ANQGSEA. This CDR3 comprises 16 residues. V shed 1 base, J shed 0 bases, and the junction held 6 bases outside the gene matches.

This clonotype has ten or more counts. V usage is TRBV20-1 and J usage is TRBJ2-1; 8 positions match TRBD1. In germline, CDR1 is DFQATT, CDR2 SNEGSKA (reference sequence). V shed 5 bases, J shed 7 bases, and the junction held 10 bases outside the gene matches. The CDR3 totals 14 residues. The CDR3 DNA follows: TGCAGTGCTCTTCAGGGGGCAACTCCAAATGAGCAGTTCTTC. Translation gives CSALQGATPNEQFF.

Ten or more counts support this clonotype. This chain joins TRBV5-1 and TRBJ2-3; D remains unclear. This CDR3 spans 14 amino acids. Germline V CDR1 and CDR2: SGHRS, YFSETQ. V was clipped by 3 bases and J by 3 bases, with 11 bases between them. The CDR3 nucleotides read TGCGCCAGCAGCTATATCGGACGAACAGATACGCAGTATTTT. Its protein product is CASSYIGRTDTQYF.

This clonotype has a single count. One junction end disagrees with the germline gene, perhaps due to a read error. This chain connects TRBV6-5 to TRBJ2-7; a weak D match, TRBD1 (5 bases). Germline-derived CDR1 and CDR2 are MNHEY and SVGAGI. This CDR3 contains 15 residues. The CDR3 DNA is TGTGCCAGCAGATACTCCACAGGCTACGGCTACGAGCAGTACTTC. Encoded protein: CASRYSTGYGYEQYF.

Many counts were recorded for this clonotype. The rearrangement joins TRBV12-3 or TRBV12-4 to TRBJ1-1, with D perhaps TRBD1 (5 bases). V dropped 7 bases and J dropped 5 bases, with 23 bases sitting between them. The CDR3 length is 16 residues. The CDR3 reads CASIVGWGGVGTEAFF. In nucleotides, the CDR3 is TGTGCCAGCATCGTAGGGTGGGGGGGGGTTGGTACTGAAGCTTTCTTT.

This clonotype was seen only a few times. The chain combines TRBV3-1 with TRBJ2-5, with 9 bases identical to TRBD2. Per germline, CDR1 LGHDT and CDR2 YNNKEL (reference sequence). CDR3 length equals 16 residues. V shed 5 bases, J shed 1 base, and the junction held 8 bases outside the gene matches. The CDR3 DNA reads TGTGCCAGCAGCGACAGTCTAGCGGGGTTCCAAGAGACCCAGTACTTC. It specifies CASSDSLAGFQETQYF.